The rows below give T cell receptor beta chains drawn from one sample of a study of CXCR3-negative and CXCR3-positive naive CD8 T cells. TCRdb reprocessed the 5' RACE reads and stores each CDR3 protein as one record, lacking DNA. The sample's table shows approximately 90,000 distinct CDR3 sequences. Sequencing was done on a sample of naive CXCR3+ CD8+ T cells from blood. These receptors were collected from a human donor in good health. Some clones in this sample may be carry-over from other donors' samples. CDR3s include the opening cysteine and the closing phenylalanine or tryptophan.

J gene	V gene	CDR3 protein
TRBJ1-5	TRBV7-9	CASSPFRDSNQPQHF
TRBJ2-7	TRBV19	CATLGTENEQYF
TRBJ1-1	TRBV19	CASTMAGVGAFF
TRBJ2-1	TRBV7-2	CASSFLAGAVVGNEQFF
TRBJ2-1	TRBV10-3	CAISEPPGTSGSPYNEQFF
TRBJ1-1	TRBV4-1	CASSQEQQGGEAFF
TRBJ2-1	TRBV7-2	CASSAVSGISYNEQFF
TRBJ2-1	TRBV28	CASSLEGGIRDNEQFF
TRBJ2-3	TRBV29-1	CSVEGTVVTTDTQYF
TRBJ1-2	TRBV2	CASISGQGDGYTF
TRBJ2-7	TRBV7-6	CASSEEGFRSYEQYF
TRBJ2-7	TRBV4-2	CASSQPTTSKLSEQYF
TRBJ2-7	TRBV23-1	CASSNLRVYEQYF